The rows below give T cell receptor beta chains drawn from one sample of a study of cytomegalovirus exposure and HLA in healthy donors. The repertoire was sequenced with immunoSEQ multiplex PCR; TCRdb's copy has only in-frame clones and lacks some. In the table there are 100,000 or so clones, about 80% of which are singletons. Sequencing used PBMCs. The source is a woman in her 40s in good health and CMV-seropositive. Both conserved end residues are part of each CDR3. The order of the fields is V gene, J gene, clone size, D gene, CDR3 DNA, CDR3 protein. D genes are given only for firm matches. Not every row has a clone size; where given, it reads once, few, many or a size class.

TRBV18	TRBJ1-1	.	TRBD1	TGTGCCAGCTCACCGACAGGGTCCGGGAACACTGAAGCTTTCTTT	CASSPTGSGNTEAFF
TRBV10-3	TRBJ2-3	.	.	TGTGCCATCAAGGCGGGGACGTTCACAGATACGCAGTATTTT	CAIKAGTFTDTQYF
TRBV11-1	TRBJ2-3	.	.	TGTGCCAGCAGCTTTTACCGTGGCGAGGGTACGCAGTATTTT	CASSFYRGEGTQYF
TRBV18	TRBJ2-2	.	TRBD1	TGTGCCAGCTCACCACCGGCCCGGGACAGGGGGAACGGGGAGCTGTTTTTT	CASSPPARDRGNGELFF
TRBV19	TRBJ2-7	.	TRBD1	TGTGCCAGTAGTATCAGGGGGCAGGCGTACGAGCAGTACTTC	CASSIRGQAYEQYF
TRBV25-1	TRBJ2-7	.	.	TGTGCCAGCAGTGGCGAACAGCCATACGAGCAGTACTTC	CASSGEQPYEQYF
TRBV9	TRBJ1-1	.	.	TGTGCCAGCAGCCCAGTAAGGGGTGAAGCTTTCTTT	CASSPVRGEAFF
TRBV10-1	TRBJ2-1	few	TRBD2	TGCGCCAGCAGTGAGGGAGCGGGATTTGACTCCTACAATGAGCAGTTCTTC	CASSEGAGFDSYNEQFF
TRBV5-1	TRBJ2-7	.	TRBD1	TGCGCCACCAACCCCGGGACAGGGGCCAGAGAGCAGTACTTC	CATNPGTGAREQYF
TRBV5-6	TRBJ1-2	.	.	TGTGCCAGCAGCCTTGACAGGATTCATGGCTACACCTTC	CASSLDRIHGYTF
TRBV7-8	TRBJ2-5	.	.	TGTGCCAGCAGCCCCGGGGGGACAATTCAAGAGACCCAGTACTTC	CASSPGGTIQETQYF
TRBV6-1	TRBJ2-3	.	.	TGTGCCAGCGCCAGAAGCGCCTCTAGCACAGATACGCAGTATTTT	CASARSASSTDTQYF
TRBV6-4	TRBJ1-2	.	TRBD1	TGTGCCAGCAGTGACGACAGGGTAATTGGCTACACCTTC	CASSDDRVIGYTF
TRBV5-1	TRBJ2-7	.	.	TGCGCCAGCAGCTTGGTTTGGCAATATAACTCCTACGAGCAGTACTTC	CASSLVWQYNSYEQYF
TRBV5-6	TRBJ2-5	once	.	TGTGCCAGCAGCTTGGTAGGGGGGGCGTGGGAGACCCAGTACTTC	CASSLVGGAWETQYF
TRBV2	TRBJ1-3	few	TRBD1	TGTGCCAGCACCAAGTCCCGACAGGGCTCTGGAAACACCATATATTTT	CASTKSRQGSGNTIYF
TRBV5-4	TRBJ1-1	.	TRBD1	TGTGCCAGCAGCAAGACAGGGGGCCGGAACACTGAAGCTTTCTTT	CASSKTGGRNTEAFF
TRBV9	TRBJ2-1	few	.	TGTGCCAGCAGCGGACTAGTCTACAATGAGCAGTTCTTC	CASSGLVYNEQFF